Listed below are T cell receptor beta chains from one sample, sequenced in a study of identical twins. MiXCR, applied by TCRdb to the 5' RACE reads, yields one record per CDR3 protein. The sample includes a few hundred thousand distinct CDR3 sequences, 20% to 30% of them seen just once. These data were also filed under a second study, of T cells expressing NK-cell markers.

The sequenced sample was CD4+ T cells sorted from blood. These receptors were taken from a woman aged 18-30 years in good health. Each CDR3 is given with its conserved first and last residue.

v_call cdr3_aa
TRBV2 CASSGNRGRSTDTQYF
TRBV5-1 CASSQAGPYSGANVLTF
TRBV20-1 CSARVLLEGVGYEQYF
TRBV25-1 CASSAKAGTSGGVNEQFF
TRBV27 CASSLRVAGTDTQYF
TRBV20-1 CSARESGYTF
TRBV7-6 CASSLAGGRAGNEQFF
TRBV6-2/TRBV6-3 CASSTPTGVTYNEQFF
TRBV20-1 CSARTGSHEQYF
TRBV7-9 CASSLMAGRIETQYF
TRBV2 CASSEAPSGGPYEQYF
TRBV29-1 CSVVRHQNSYNEQFF
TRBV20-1 CSARTGTEQYF
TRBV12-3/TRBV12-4 CASSPPSGWKSYEQYF
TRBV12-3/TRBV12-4 CASSLTRKTQYF
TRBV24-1 CATPKTPSGSSHEQYF
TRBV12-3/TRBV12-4 CASSFDSISYGYTF
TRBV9 CASSGRQDGYTF
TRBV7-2 CASSPLVSEQFF
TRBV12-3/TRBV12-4 CASSLSGAEAFF
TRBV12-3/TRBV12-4 CASRNNRGIYEQYF
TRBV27 CASRKGLLETQYF
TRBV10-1 CASSGITSGNYNEQFF
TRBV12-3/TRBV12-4 CASSSEGLAGGVNEQFF
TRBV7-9 CASSLASRVHEQYF
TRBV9 CASSVEGINNYNEQFF
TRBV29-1 CSVGGQRNTEAFF
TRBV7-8 CASNLGIRTSLYQYF
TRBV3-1 CASSQRTSGGASGELFF
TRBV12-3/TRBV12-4 CASRRLAGGQETQYF
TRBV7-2 CASSLGQLNTIYF
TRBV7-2 CASSLRSAGELFF
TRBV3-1 CASSPGTPRNQPQHF
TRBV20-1 CSAQGGPSNSPLHF
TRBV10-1 CASSEFSGGAYNEQFF
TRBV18 CASSRWDSSTDTQYF
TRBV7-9 CASSLGLAGGGQYF
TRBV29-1 CSYGGYNEQFF
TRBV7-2 CASSLTIKETQYF
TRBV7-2 CASSQDRGAEAFF
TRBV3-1 CASSPPSNYGYTF
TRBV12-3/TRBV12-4 CASSRTSGRVLYNEQFF
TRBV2 CASKPQTGEKLFF
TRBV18 CASSPGVSGTYEQYF
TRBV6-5 CASSYIELGTQYF
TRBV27 CASTPVGGVLNNEQFF
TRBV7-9 CASSSYRTSGSRDEQFF
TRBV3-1 CASSPTANYGYTF
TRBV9 CASSVSLTVRETQYF